This TCR beta chain was retrieved from a study of T cells in Graves' hyperthyroidism and ophthalmopathy. Overall study findings and caveats: The model forecast ophthalmopathy, anticipating it by a median 6.5 months before onset.

Amplified regions were TCR beta CDR3 sequences from RNA transcripts. HTBI primers were used for first-round RT-PCR of the TCR CDR3. One entry per CDR3 protein, called by TCRdb with MiXCR from the multiplex PCR reads. The sample has 540,000 or so distinct CDR3 sequences; roughly 50% are singletons. Points on this clonotype: Its antigen is as yet unknown.

This CDR3 comprises 12 residues. CDR1 and CDR2 (germline): SNHLY, FYNNEI. With V trimmed by 4 bases and J by 7 bases, 0 bases remained unmatched. The study left out patients who had uncontrolled infection, other autoimmune disease, pregnancy or lactation. Diagnostic decisions used clinical symptoms, serum thyroxine and TRAb, thyroid ultrasound and orbital computed tomography. The TCR comes from an adult woman with Graves' disease, either hyperthyroidism or ophthalmopathy (not recorded which). The specimen sequenced was peripheral blood or thyroid tissue (not recorded which). The chain links TRBV2 to TRBJ1-4; 7 bases are shared with TRBD1. This CDR3 is CASSGQGEKLFF. The DNA for the CDR3 is TGTGCCAGCAGTGGACAGGGTGAAAAACTGTTTTTT.